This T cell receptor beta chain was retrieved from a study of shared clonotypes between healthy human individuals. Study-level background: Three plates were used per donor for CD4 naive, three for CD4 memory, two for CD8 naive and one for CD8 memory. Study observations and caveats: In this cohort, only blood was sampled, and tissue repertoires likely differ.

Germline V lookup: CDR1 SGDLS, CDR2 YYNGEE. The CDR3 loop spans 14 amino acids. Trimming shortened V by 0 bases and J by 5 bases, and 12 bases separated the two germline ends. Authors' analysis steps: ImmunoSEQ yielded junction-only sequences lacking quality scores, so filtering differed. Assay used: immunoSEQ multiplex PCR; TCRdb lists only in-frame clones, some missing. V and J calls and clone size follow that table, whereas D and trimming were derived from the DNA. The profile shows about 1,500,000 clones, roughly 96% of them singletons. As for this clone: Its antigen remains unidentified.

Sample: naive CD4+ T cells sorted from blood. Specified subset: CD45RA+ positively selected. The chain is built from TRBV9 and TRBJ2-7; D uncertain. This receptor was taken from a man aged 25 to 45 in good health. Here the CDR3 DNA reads TGTGCCAGCAGCGTAGACCAGGTCGTCAACGAGCAGTACTTC. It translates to CASSVDQVVNEQYF.